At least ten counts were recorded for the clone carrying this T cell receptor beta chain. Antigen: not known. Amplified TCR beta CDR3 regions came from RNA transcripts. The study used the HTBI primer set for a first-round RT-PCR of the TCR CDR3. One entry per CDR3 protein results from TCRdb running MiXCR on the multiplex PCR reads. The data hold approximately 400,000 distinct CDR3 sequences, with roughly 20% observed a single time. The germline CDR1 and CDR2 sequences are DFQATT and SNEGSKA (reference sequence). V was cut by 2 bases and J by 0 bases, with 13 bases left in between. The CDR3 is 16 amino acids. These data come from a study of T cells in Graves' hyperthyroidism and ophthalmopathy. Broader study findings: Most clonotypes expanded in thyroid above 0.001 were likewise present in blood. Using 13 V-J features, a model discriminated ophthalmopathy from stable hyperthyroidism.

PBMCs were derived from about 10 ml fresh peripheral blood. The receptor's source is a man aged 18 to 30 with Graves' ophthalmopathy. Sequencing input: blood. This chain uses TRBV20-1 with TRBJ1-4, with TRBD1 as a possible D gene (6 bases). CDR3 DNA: TGCAGTGCTAGACCCCGCAGGGGAACAACTAATGAAAAACTGTTTTTT. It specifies CSARPRRGTTNEKLFF.